These 7 T cell receptor beta chains came from one sample sequenced in a study of neoadjuvant nivolumab and ipilimumab in lung cancer. TCRdb keeps only in-frame clones here, not all; method: immunoSEQ multiplex PCR. The sample consists of roughly 49,000 clones, 80% to 90% of them appearing once. Sequences were derived from blood, sampled before neoadjuvant nivolumab, alone or with ipilimumab. These receptors originate from an adult with non-small cell lung cancer. Some clones in this sample may be carry-over from other donors' samples.

This clone has just one count. The CDR3 nucleotides are TGTGCCAGCAGCCGCGATGACGGCAGAGTACAGTTCTTC. It codes for CASSRDDGRVQFF. The chain is built from TRBV5-5 and TRBJ2-1; no clear D. The V end was cut by 4 bases, the J end by 13 bases, with 18 bases between. The CDR3 has 13 amino acids. CDR1 and CDR2 from the germline V gene are SGHKS and YYEKEE (reference sequence).

The chain links TRBV12-2 to TRBJ1-5. TRBV12-2 constitutes a pseudogene. The CDR3 has 12 residues. The CDR3, as DNA: TGTGCAAGTCGCTTAGATTCTCAGCCCCAGCATTTT. Amino acids: CASRLDSQPQHF.

The chain links TRBV6-5 to TRBJ2-7; D is perhaps TRBD2 (6 bases). From germline, CDR1 is MNHEY and CDR2 SVGAGI. This CDR3 has 14 residues. The V and J ends lost 2 bases and 4 bases respectively, with 12 bases between them. CDR3 residues: CASSYGGGRYEQYF. The CDR3 nucleotides are TGTGCCAGCAGTTACGGTGGAGGGAGGTACGAGCAGTACTTC.

This chain uses TRBV27 with TRBJ2-5; D ambiguous. The CDR3 runs 10 residues. Germline V gives CDR1 MNHEY, CDR2 SMNVEV (reference sequence). V was shortened by 8 bases and J by 5 bases, with 6 bases between the two germline ends. The CDR3 sequence is CASGLETQYF. The CDR3 nucleotides read TGTGCCAGCGGCTTGGAGACCCAGTACTTC.

V gene TRBV11-3 combines with J gene TRBJ2-2, with a tentative D call TRBD2 (6 bases). Trimming removed 6 bases at V and 1 base at J, with 15 bases between. Germline lookup yields CDR1 SGHNT and CDR2 YENEEA. The CDR3 is 16 residues long. CDR3 coding DNA: TGTGCCAGCAGTCGACGCGGGAACGGGAACACCGGGGAGCTGTTTTTT. This sequence encodes CASSRRGNGNTGELFF.

V gene TRBV7-9 combines with J gene TRBJ2-4, with D hard to call. The CDR3 spans 16 residues. Germline values: CDR1 SEHNR, CDR2 FQNEAQ (reference sequence). V was pared by 1 base and J by 0 bases, with 10 bases between. CDR3 sequence: CASSLGGRTAKNIQYF. CDR3 coding DNA: TGTGCCAGCAGCTTAGGCGGCCGTACAGCCAAAAACATTCAGTACTTC.

The chain couples TRBV21-1 to TRBJ2-5; the table's D call, TRBD1, was not checked against the DNA. TRBV21-1 is annotated as a pseudogene. This CDR3 has 17 residues. CDR3 sequence: CASSLQSRDRGAETQYF. The CDR3 DNA sequence: TGTGCCAGCAGCCTACAAAGCCGGGACAGGGGGGCAGAGACCCAGTACTTC.